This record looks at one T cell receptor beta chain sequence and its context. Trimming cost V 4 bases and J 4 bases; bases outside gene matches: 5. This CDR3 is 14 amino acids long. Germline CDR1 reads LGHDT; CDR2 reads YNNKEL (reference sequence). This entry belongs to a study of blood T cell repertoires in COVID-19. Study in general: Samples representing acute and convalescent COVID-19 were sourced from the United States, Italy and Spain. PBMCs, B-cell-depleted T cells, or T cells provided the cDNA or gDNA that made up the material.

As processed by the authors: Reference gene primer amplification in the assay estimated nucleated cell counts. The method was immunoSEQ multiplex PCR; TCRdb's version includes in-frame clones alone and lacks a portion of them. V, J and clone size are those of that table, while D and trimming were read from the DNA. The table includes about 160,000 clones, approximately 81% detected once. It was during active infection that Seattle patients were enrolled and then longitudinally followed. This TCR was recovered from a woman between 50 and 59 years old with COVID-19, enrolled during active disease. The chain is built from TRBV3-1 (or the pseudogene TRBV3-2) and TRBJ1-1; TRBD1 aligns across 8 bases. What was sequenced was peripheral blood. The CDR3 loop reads CASSLGTGGTEAFF. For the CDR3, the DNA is TGTGCCAGCAGCCTGGGGACAGGCGGCACTGAAGCTTTCTTT.